The rows below give T cell receptor beta chains drawn from one sample of a study of regulatory T cells in long-lasting Graves disease. Each CDR3 protein is one row after TCRdb ran MiXCR on the multiplex PCR reads. The table lists about 430,000 distinct CDR3 sequences, over 14% of them singletons, with approximately 7.8% in the top ten. The sample was also linked to a second study, of T cells in Graves' hyperthyroidism and ophthalmopathy.

Sequences were derived from peripheral blood mononuclear cells (PBMCs), sampled at new diagnosis, from a patient treated with antithyroid drugs. These receptors all come from a woman aged 40 to 50 with Graves disease. CDR3s include the opening cysteine and the closing phenylalanine or tryptophan. Fields, in order: D gene, V gene, clone size, J gene, CDR3 length, CDR3 protein, CDR3 DNA. The D gene is left open where the match is weak. Some rows have no size entry. The others give once, few or many, or a class for an expanded clone.

D gene: NA; V gene: TRBV27; clone size: few; J gene: TRBJ2-5; CDR3 length: 14; CDR3 protein: CASSNHRLGETQYF; CDR3 DNA: TGTGCCAGCAGTAACCACAGGCTTGGAGAGACCCAGTACTTC
D gene: TRBD1; V gene: TRBV7-9; clone size: many; J gene: TRBJ2-1; CDR3 length: 18; CDR3 protein: CASSRDRGRLGSYNEQFF; CDR3 DNA: TGTGCCAGCAGCCGGGACAGGGGGAGGTTGGGCTCCTACAATGAGCAGTTCTTC
D gene: NA; V gene: TRBV4-3; clone size: NA; J gene: TRBJ1-6; CDR3 length: 16; CDR3 protein: CASSQDTGNDNSPLHF; CDR3 DNA: TGCGCCAGCAGCCAAGATACCGGGAACGATAATTCACCCCTCCACTTT
D gene: NA; V gene: TRBV5-1; clone size: NA; J gene: TRBJ1-1; CDR3 length: 15; CDR3 protein: CASSLNLGRDTEAFF; CDR3 DNA: TGCGCCAGCAGCTTGAATCTGGGGAGGGACACTGAAGCTTTCTTT
D gene: NA; V gene: TRBV10-1; clone size: many; J gene: TRBJ2-2; CDR3 length: 14; CDR3 protein: CASSERVKTGELFF; CDR3 DNA: TGCGCCAGCAGTGAGCGGGTTAAGACCGGGGAGCTGTTTTTT
D gene: TRBD1; V gene: TRBV6-7; clone size: many; J gene: TRBJ1-5; CDR3 length: 20; CDR3 protein: CASDRPGQGKRVTWNQPQHF; CDR3 DNA: TGTGCCAGCGATCGTCCGGGACAGGGTAAAAGAGTGACGTGGAATCAGCCCCAGCATTTT
D gene: TRBD2; V gene: TRBV19; clone size: many; J gene: TRBJ2-7; CDR3 length: 15; CDR3 protein: CASSITASGVYEQYF; CDR3 DNA: TGTGCCAGTAGTATAACGGCTAGCGGGGTCTACGAGCAGTACTTC
D gene: TRBD1; V gene: TRBV28; clone size: few; J gene: TRBJ1-5; CDR3 length: 16; CDR3 protein: CASSFPRQGSNQPQHF; CDR3 DNA: TGTGCCAGCAGTTTTCCTCGACAGGGTAGCAATCAGCCCCAGCATTTT
D gene: NA; V gene: TRBV7-2; clone size: many; J gene: TRBJ2-7; CDR3 length: 14; CDR3 protein: CASSFSSRTGRQYF; CDR3 DNA: TGTGCCAGCAGCTTTAGTAGCCGGACCGGGAGGCAGTACTTC
D gene: NA; V gene: TRBV7-9; clone size: many; J gene: TRBJ2-1; CDR3 length: 17; CDR3 protein: CASSIRGRAGSYNEQFF; CDR3 DNA: TGTGCCAGCAGCATACGGGGCCGCGCGGGCTCTTACAATGAGCAGTTCTTC
D gene: NA; V gene: TRBV6-1; clone size: NA; J gene: TRBJ2-7; CDR3 length: 16; CDR3 protein: CASRSGLPFDSYEQYF; CDR3 DNA: TGTGCCAGCAGATCAGGACTACCGTTCGACTCCTACGAGCAGTACTTC
D gene: TRBD2; V gene: TRBV18; clone size: many; J gene: TRBJ2-1; CDR3 length: 15; CDR3 protein: CASSTTSGIYNEQFF; CDR3 DNA: TGTGCCAGCTCTACCACTAGCGGGATCTACAATGAGCAGTTCTTC
D gene: NA; V gene: TRBV7-3; clone size: many; J gene: TRBJ2-1; CDR3 length: 12; CDR3 protein: CASSPGSNEQFF; CDR3 DNA: TGTGCCAGCAGTCCCGGCAGCAATGAGCAGTTCTTC
D gene: TRBD2; V gene: TRBV6-1; clone size: few; J gene: TRBJ2-1; CDR3 length: 15; CDR3 protein: CASREPSGIVDEQFF; CDR3 DNA: TGTGCCAGCAGAGAACCTAGCGGGATTGTCGATGAGCAGTTCTTC
D gene: TRBD1; V gene: TRBV12-3/TRBV12-4; clone size: many; J gene: TRBJ2-7; CDR3 length: 15; CDR3 protein: CASSFPGQGIYEQYF; CDR3 DNA: TGTGCCAGCAGTTTCCCGGGACAGGGGATCTACGAGCAGTACTTC
D gene: NA; V gene: TRBV20-1; clone size: many; J gene: TRBJ1-2; CDR3 length: 14; CDR3 protein: CSARSDGWGYGYTF; CDR3 DNA: TGCAGTGCTAGAAGCGATGGCTGGGGATATGGCTACACCTTC
D gene: TRBD2; V gene: TRBV7-9; clone size: many; J gene: TRBJ2-1; CDR3 length: 16; CDR3 protein: CASSRSLAGSYNEQFF; CDR3 DNA: TGTGCCAGCAGCAGATCCCTAGCGGGCAGTTACAATGAGCAGTTCTTC
D gene: NA; V gene: TRBV6-5; clone size: many; J gene: TRBJ1-5; CDR3 length: 14; CDR3 protein: CASSYGGGNQPQHF; CDR3 DNA: TGTGCCAGCAGTTACGGGGGGGGCAATCAGCCCCAGCATTTT
D gene: NA; V gene: TRBV6-2/TRBV6-3; clone size: NA; J gene: TRBJ2-6; CDR3 length: 14; CDR3 protein: CATQGIPGANVLTF; CDR3 DNA: TGTGCCACCCAAGGGATCCCTGGGGCCAACGTCCTGACTTTC
D gene: TRBD2; V gene: TRBV19; clone size: few; J gene: TRBJ2-1; CDR3 length: 14; CDR3 protein: CASKLAGVMGEQFF; CDR3 DNA: TGTGCCAGTAAACTAGCGGGAGTGATGGGTGAGCAGTTCTTC
D gene: NA; V gene: TRBV19; clone size: few; J gene: TRBJ2-1; CDR3 length: 17; CDR3 protein: CASSILGGRSSYNEQFF; CDR3 DNA: TGTGCCAGTAGTATCTTGGGCGGAAGGAGCTCCTACAATGAGCAGTTCTTC
D gene: TRBD2; V gene: TRBV3-1; clone size: many; J gene: TRBJ2-3; CDR3 length: 16; CDR3 protein: CASSQARGSGTDTQYF; CDR3 DNA: TGTGCCAGCAGCCAAGCGCGGGGGTCCGGCACAGATACGCAGTATTTT
D gene: TRBD1; V gene: TRBV28; clone size: many; J gene: TRBJ1-2; CDR3 length: 16; CDR3 protein: CASSSVYWTGADGYTF; CDR3 DNA: TGTGCCAGCAGTTCCGTTTATTGGACAGGGGCCGATGGCTACACCTTC
D gene: TRBD1; V gene: TRBV11-3; clone size: many; J gene: TRBJ1-4; CDR3 length: 13; CDR3 protein: CASRGQGNEKLFF; CDR3 DNA: TGTGCCAGCAGGGGACAGGGGAACGAAAAACTGTTTTTT
D gene: NA; V gene: TRBV6-5; clone size: NA; J gene: TRBJ1-3; CDR3 length: 15; CDR3 protein: CASSYRLDAGNTIYF; CDR3 DNA: TGTGCCAGCAGTTACCGGCTGGACGCAGGAAACACCATATATTTT
D gene: TRBD2; V gene: TRBV7-9; clone size: many; J gene: TRBJ2-7; CDR3 length: 14; CDR3 protein: CASSLASGKYEQYF; CDR3 DNA: TGTGCCAGCAGCTTAGCTAGCGGGAAGTACGAGCAGTACTTC
D gene: TRBD2; V gene: TRBV6-2/TRBV6-3; clone size: many; J gene: TRBJ2-5; CDR3 length: 16; CDR3 protein: CASSYSNPSGRKTQYF; CDR3 DNA: TGTGCCAGCAGTTACTCCAATCCTAGCGGTCGGAAGACCCAGTACTTC
D gene: NA; V gene: TRBV11-2; clone size: many; J gene: TRBJ2-2; CDR3 length: 16; CDR3 protein: CASSFNGGRQTGELFF; CDR3 DNA: TGTGCCAGCAGCTTTAACGGGGGCAGACAAACCGGGGAGCTGTTTTTT
D gene: NA; V gene: TRBV11-3; clone size: few; J gene: TRBJ1-1; CDR3 length: 13; CDR3 protein: CASSQRSNTEAFF; CDR3 DNA: TGTGCCAGCAGCCAAAGGAGTAACACTGAAGCTTTCTTT
D gene: NA; V gene: TRBV30; clone size: few; J gene: TRBJ1-2; CDR3 length: 12; CDR3 protein: CAWSVGVYGYTF; CDR3 DNA: TGTGCCTGGAGTGTAGGGGTCTATGGCTACACCTTC
D gene: NA; V gene: TRBV11-2; clone size: many; J gene: TRBJ2-5; CDR3 length: 14; CDR3 protein: CASSLALARETQYF; CDR3 DNA: TGTGCCAGCAGCTTAGCCCTAGCAAGGGAGACCCAGTACTTC
D gene: TRBD1; V gene: TRBV10-2; clone size: many; J gene: TRBJ1-3; CDR3 length: 16; CDR3 protein: CASSPGQLNSGNTIYF; CDR3 DNA: TGCGCCAGCAGTCCGGGACAGCTCAACTCTGGAAACACCATATATTTT
D gene: TRBD2; V gene: TRBV10-3; clone size: NA; J gene: TRBJ2-1; CDR3 length: 14; CDR3 protein: CATTGTSGYNEQFF; CDR3 DNA: TGTGCCACGACCGGGACTAGCGGATACAATGAGCAGTTCTTC
D gene: TRBD2; V gene: TRBV6-1; clone size: NA; J gene: TRBJ2-1; CDR3 length: 17; CDR3 protein: CASSLLGGLAGIHEQFF; CDR3 DNA: TGTGCCAGCAGTCTACTGGGGGGACTAGCGGGAATCCATGAGCAGTTCTTC
D gene: TRBD1; V gene: TRBV7-8; clone size: many; J gene: TRBJ1-2; CDR3 length: 15; CDR3 protein: CASSRGGTGLDGYTF; CDR3 DNA: TGTGCCAGCAGCCGAGGCGGGACAGGTCTTGATGGCTACACCTTC
D gene: TRBD1; V gene: TRBV30; clone size: many; J gene: TRBJ2-3; CDR3 length: 14; CDR3 protein: CAWDRDRYTDTQYF; CDR3 DNA: TGTGCCTGGGACCGGGACAGGTACACAGATACGCAGTATTTT
D gene: NA; V gene: TRBV27; clone size: NA; J gene: TRBJ2-5; CDR3 length: 17; CDR3 protein: CASSSSREKGSQETQYF; CDR3 DNA: TGTGCCAGCAGTTCGAGCCGGGAGAAAGGATCCCAAGAGACCCAGTACTTC
D gene: TRBD1; V gene: TRBV27; clone size: many; J gene: TRBJ2-5; CDR3 length: 15; CDR3 protein: CASRTGQGVQETQYF; CDR3 DNA: TGTGCCAGCAGAACGGGACAGGGGGTCCAAGAGACCCAGTACTTC
D gene: TRBD1; V gene: TRBV5-5; clone size: many; J gene: TRBJ2-3; CDR3 length: 15; CDR3 protein: CASSLPGQGADTQYF; CDR3 DNA: TGTGCCAGCAGCCTACCGGGACAGGGAGCAGATACGCAGTATTTT
D gene: TRBD1; V gene: TRBV7-9; clone size: NA; J gene: TRBJ1-1; CDR3 length: 16; CDR3 protein: CASSSHSTGGNTEAFF; CDR3 DNA: TGTGCCAGCAGCTCCCACTCGACAGGGGGAAACACTGAAGCTTTCTTT
D gene: TRBD1; V gene: TRBV29-1; clone size: many; J gene: TRBJ2-5; CDR3 length: 12; CDR3 protein: CSGRQGQETQYF; CDR3 DNA: TGCAGCGGTCGACAGGGGCAAGAGACCCAGTACTTC
D gene: NA; V gene: TRBV7-9; clone size: many; J gene: TRBJ1-6; CDR3 length: 13; CDR3 protein: CASSPTPNSPLHF; CDR3 DNA: TGTGCCAGCAGCCCTACCCCCAATTCACCCCTCCACTTT